The rows below give T cell receptor beta chains drawn from one sample of a study of T cell responses to AZD1222 COVID-19 vaccine. The protocol was immunoSEQ multiplex PCR, while the TCRdb copy is restricted to in-frame clones and leaves out a portion. The table records 130,000 or so clones, approximately 93% of them present only once. The sample consisted of peripheral blood, taken on day 0 of MenACWY control vaccination. The source of these receptors is an adult in good health. CDR3s include the opening cysteine and the closing phenylalanine or tryptophan. The D gene is left open where the match is weak.

V	J	D	DNA	CDR3
TRBV7-2	TRBJ2-1	TRBD2	TGTGCCAGCAGCTTGAGCGGGAGGATATATGAGCAGTTCTTC	CASSLSGRIYEQFF
TRBV20-1	TRBJ2-1	NA	TGCAGTGCTAGTCAGATCTACAATGAGCAGTTCTTC	CSASQIYNEQFF
TRBV5-1	TRBJ2-3	TRBD2	TGCGCCAGCAGCTTGGACCCTAGCGGGGCCAACACAGATACGCAGTATTTT	CASSLDPSGANTDTQYF
TRBV13	TRBJ2-3	NA	TGTGCCAGCAGCTTAATAGCAGATACGCAGTATTTT	CASSLIADTQYF
TRBV19	TRBJ2-4	NA	TGTGCCAGTAGTGAGGGCGGGGGCCCCTTCTTTCAGTACTTC	CASSEGGGPFFQYF
TRBV3-1/TRBV3-2	TRBJ1-5	NA	TGTGCCAGCAGCCAGGACATCCGACCCCAGCATTTT	CASSQDIRPQHF
TRBV19	TRBJ1-5	NA	TGTGCCAGCACATACGGGACTAGACAGCCCCAGCATTTT	CASTYGTRQPQHF
TRBV27	TRBJ1-1	NA	TGTGCCAGCAGTCCTACACAGAACACTGAAGCTTTCTTT	CASSPTQNTEAFF
TRBV15	TRBJ2-7	NA	TGTGCCACCAGCAGAGCCGCTGAGGGCCCCTACGAGCAGTACTTC	CATSRAAEGPYEQYF
TRBV7-9	TRBJ1-1	NA	TGTGCCAGCAGCCCGGAGGCGAACACTGAAGCTTTCTTT	CASSPEANTEAFF
TRBV9	TRBJ2-5	NA	TGTGCCAGCAGCGTAGACGGCCACCCAGAGACTACCCAGTACTTC	CASSVDGHPETTQYF
TRBV24-1	TRBJ2-1	NA	TGTGCCACCAGTGATTTGCCCCCCCTTCCTCTCTCCTACAATGAGCAGTTCTTC	CATSDLPPLPLSYNEQFF
TRBV5-1	TRBJ2-1	TRBD2	TGCGCCAGCAGCTTGAGCGGGGAAACCTACAATGAGCAGTTCTTC	CASSLSGETYNEQFF
TRBV5-6	TRBJ1-4	TRBD1	TGTGCCACCCATCGACAGGGGTTTGATGAAAAACTGTTTTTT	CATHRQGFDEKLFF
TRBV7-3	TRBJ1-2	NA	TGTGCCAGCAGCTTATTGGCAGGGTCCATCTATGGCTACACCTTC	CASSLLAGSIYGYTF